The sequence of this T cell receptor (beta chain) was determined in a study of response to subunit inactivated influenza vaccine. Study results and limitations: Authors suggested seasonal influenza vaccinations each recruit few new T cells.

TCRdb processed the RT-PCR reads anew with MiXCR; each CDR3 protein has one entry. The sample holds about 520,000 distinct CDR3 sequences; around 25% are singletons and the top ten take under 2.5%. Per the germline V gene, CDR1 is SGHVS and CDR2 is FNYEAQ. The CDR3 has 16 amino acids. V was clipped by 5 bases and J by 5 bases; unmatched bases: 5. Notes on this clonotype: Its target is not known.

The material sequenced was CD4+ T cells sorted from PBMCs, taken around 5 days after vaccination. This chain connects TRBV7-6 to TRBJ2-3; 15 bases map to TRBD2. This clonotype was obtained from a man in his fifties or sixties who received an inactivated influenza vaccine. CDR3 sequence: CASSRGLAGGKDTQYF. The CDR3 DNA is TGTGCCAGCAGCCGGGGACTAGCGGGAGGAAAAGATACGCAGTATTTT.